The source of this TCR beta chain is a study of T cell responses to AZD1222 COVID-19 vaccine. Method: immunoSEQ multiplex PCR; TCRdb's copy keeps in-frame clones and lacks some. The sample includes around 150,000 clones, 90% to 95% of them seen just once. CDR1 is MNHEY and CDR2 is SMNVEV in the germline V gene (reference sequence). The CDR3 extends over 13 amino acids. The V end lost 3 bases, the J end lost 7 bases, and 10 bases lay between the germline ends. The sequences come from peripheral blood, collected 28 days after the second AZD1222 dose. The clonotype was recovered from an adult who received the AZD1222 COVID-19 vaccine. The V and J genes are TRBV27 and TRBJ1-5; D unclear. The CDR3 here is CASSLGVRQPQHF. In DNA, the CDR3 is TGTGCCAGCAGTTTGGGAGTCCGACAGCCCCAGCATTTT.